The 15 T cell receptor beta chains below all came from one sample that was sequenced in a study of blood T cell repertoires in COVID-19. Clones were read by immunoSEQ multiplex PCR, and TCRdb kept only the in-frame ones, dropping some. The sample shows nearly 90,000 clones, about 87% of them seen only once. The material sequenced was peripheral blood. Every receptor here comes from a man in his 60s with acute or convalescent COVID-19.

The rearrangement uses TRBV7-9 and TRBJ1-5; possible D gene TRBD1, 5 bases. Looked up from germline, CDR1 is SEHNR and CDR2 is FQNEAQ (reference sequence). V shed 1 base and J shed 2 bases, with 9 bases lying between them. The CDR3 has 15 residues. CDR3 coding DNA: TGTGCCAGCAGCTTAGAGGGGTACGGCAATCAGCCCCAGCATTTT. Its protein is CASSLEGYGNQPQHF. The variable domain in full, with the rest retrieved from reference TRBV7-9 and TRBJ1-5, is DTGVSQNPRHKITKRGQNVTFRCDPISEHNRLYWYRQTLGQGPEFLTYFQNEAQLEKSRLLSDRFSAERPKGSFSTLEIQRTEQGDSAMYLCASSLEGYGNQPQHFGDGTRLSIL.

CDR3 sequence reads: CSVVVGEGGYGYTF. The CDR3 DNA sequence: TGCAGCGTTGTCGTGGGGGAGGGGGGCTATGGCTACACCTTC. The chain links TRBV29-1 to TRBJ1-2; D possibly corresponds to TRBD1 (6 bases). CDR1 and CDR2 from the germline V gene are SQVTM and ANQGSEA. The CDR3 has 14 amino acids. The V end lost 4 bases, the J end lost 4 bases, and 16 bases lay between the germline ends.

The chain links TRBV29-1 to TRBJ1-1, with D perhaps matching TRBD1 (6 bases). V was cut by 5 bases and J by 7 bases, with 17 bases left in between. The germline CDR1 and CDR2 sequences are SQVTM and ANQGSEA. This CDR3 is built from 13 residues. The CDR3 here is CSVTPPGHREAFF. The CDR3 nucleotides read TGCAGCGTTACTCCGCCGGGACACCGTGAAGCTTTCTTT.

The chain joins TRBV2 to TRBJ1-2, with 11 nucleotides matching TRBD1. V lost 8 bases, J lost 7 bases, and 9 bases stayed unmatched. This CDR3 comprises 14 residues. Germline V gene lookup returns CDR1 SNHLY and CDR2 FYNNEI. The CDR3 sequence is CASGLLGTGGGYTF. The DNA for the CDR3 is TGTGCCAGCGGCTTGCTCGGGACAGGGGGTGGCTACACCTTC.

This clone turned up a few times. V and J are TRBV30 and TRBJ2-5, with TRBD1 as a possible D gene (6 bases). Trimming removed 0 bases from V and 4 bases from J, with 9 bases in between. This CDR3 region has 13 residues. Germline CDR1 is GTSNPN and CDR2 is SVGIG (reference sequence). The CDR3 nucleotides are TGTGCCTGGAGTGTCAGGGGAACAGAGACCCAGTACTTC. Amino acid sequence: CAWSVRGTETQYF.

V usage is TRBV7-3 and J usage is TRBJ2-1, with 9 bases identical to TRBD2. This CDR3 has 16 residues. Germline CDR1 and CDR2: SGHTA and FQGTGA. Trimming removed 5 bases from V and 9 bases from J; junction bases left unmatched: 14. Written as DNA, the CDR3 is TGTGCCAGCAGCCCCTCGGGGGCGGGAGGGCGTAGTGAGCAGTTCTTC. Its translation is CASSPSGAGGRSEQFF.

The chain carries TRBV27 and TRBJ2-7; 11 bases match TRBD2. CDR1 is MNHEY and CDR2 is SMNVEV in the germline V gene (reference sequence). The CDR3 contains 14 residues. V was pared by 6 bases and J by 2 bases, with 3 bases of the junction left unmatched. CDR3 sequence (DNA): TGTGCCAGCAGGTTAGCGGGAGGGACCTACGAGCAGTACTTC. It specifies CASRLAGGTYEQYF.

V and J are TRBV24-1 and TRBJ2-3; 7 nucleotides match TRBD2. The CDR3 is 17 residues long. Per germline, CDR1 KGHDR and CDR2 SFDVKD. Unmatched junction bases numbered 12, after V lost 3 bases and J lost 4 bases. CDR3 nucleotides: TGTGCCACCAGTGATACTCGGGCACCCCGGGGGGCAGATACGCAGTATTTT. Its translation: CATSDTRAPRGADTQYF.

The chain has TRBV11-1 and TRBJ2-3; D perhaps matches TRBD2 (5 bases). V was trimmed by 5 bases and J by 0 bases, leaving 12 bases between them. The V gene's germline CDR1 is SGHAT and CDR2 FQDESV (reference sequence). The CDR3 is 15 residues long. The CDR3 DNA reads TGTGCCAGCAGCGAAGGACTGGGAAGCACAGATACGCAGTATTTT. This translates into CASSEGLGSTDTQYF. Supplemented by reference TRBV11-1 and TRBJ2-3, the full variable domain reads EAEVAQSPRYKITEKSQAVAFWCDPISGHATLYWYRQILGQGPELLVQFQDESVVDDSQLPKDRFSAERLKGVDSTLKIQPAELGDSAMYLCASSEGLGSTDTQYFGPGTRLTVL.

The rearrangement uses TRBV5-1 and TRBJ2-3; 12 nucleotides line up with TRBD2. The CDR3 spans 16 residues. The J segment lost 3 bases and the V segment lost 1 base, leaving 3 bases of the junction unmatched. Germline V CDR1 and CDR2: SGHRS, YFSETQ. The CDR3 DNA reads TGCGCCAGCAGCTTGTCTAGCGGGGGGGCAACAGATACGCAGTATTTT. Its protein product is CASSLSSGGATDTQYF.

The V gene is TRBV12-3 or TRBV12-4, the J gene TRBJ1-2; D might be TRBD1 (6 bases). Trimming pared 4 bases from V and 10 bases from J, leaving 16 bases between. The CDR3 spans 13 residues. CDR3 protein: CASSSPDPGDYTF. The DNA for the CDR3 is TGTGCCAGCAGTTCTCCGGACCCAGGGGACTACACCTTC.

CDR3 sequence: CASSSQVYEQFF. The CDR3 nucleotides are TGTGCCAGCAGTTCGCAGGTATATGAGCAGTTCTTC. The chain employs TRBV27 and TRBJ2-1; D is unclear. Trimming shortened V by 4 bases and J by 8 bases, and 9 bases separated the two germline ends. The CDR3 runs 12 residues. Germline loops: CDR1 MNHEY, CDR2 SMNVEV (reference sequence).

This sequence joins TRBV5-1 and TRBJ2-7; tentative D call: TRBD2 (5 bases). Trimming removed 2 bases at V and 7 bases at J, with 10 bases between. The CDR3 has 12 amino acids. Germline assignment: CDR1 SGHRS and CDR2 YFSETQ. The CDR3 sequence is CASSLREKEQYF. The CDR3 region has the DNA TGCGCCAGCAGCTTAAGGGAGAAGGAGCAGTACTTC.

The chain carries TRBV27 and TRBJ2-7; TRBD2 might be the D (6 bases). The germline V and J ends were trimmed by 3 bases and 0 bases, with 12 bases remaining between them. Germline CDR1 is MNHEY and CDR2 is SMNVEV (reference sequence). The CDR3 extends over 15 amino acids. The CDR3 sequence is CASSLGGSSSYEQYF. In DNA, the CDR3 is TGTGCCAGCAGTTTGGGGGGTTCGAGCTCCTACGAGCAGTACTTC.

This clone was observed a single time. This chain connects TRBV7-2 to TRBJ1-2, with 10 nucleotides matching TRBD1. The CDR3 runs to 13 residues. Germline-derived CDR1 and CDR2 are SGHTA and FQGNSA. V was pared by 5 bases and J by 7 bases, with 4 bases of the junction left unmatched. The CDR3 nucleotides read TGTGCCAGCAGCAACCGGGACAGGGGTGGCTACACCTTC. Protein sequence: CASSNRDRGGYTF.